The 12 T cell receptor beta chains below all came from one sample that was sequenced in a study of CD8 T cells in ankylosing spondylitis. Whole-study findings and limits: A TCR beta motif of fewer than ten highly homologous variants seemed to mark ankylosing spondylitis blood.

TCRdb re-called the 5' RACE reads with MiXCR, one entry per CDR3 protein. The repertoire holds hundreds of thousands of distinct CDR3 sequences, with about 12% as singletons. Their recognized antigens are unknown. The specimen was blood, either unsorted or a sorted T cell fraction (not recorded which). These receptors came from a male donor with ankylosing spondylitis.

This clonotype turned up a few times. V usage is TRBV10-3 and J usage is TRBJ2-3; D gene unclear. CDR3 length equals 13 residues. Germline CDR1 ENHRY, CDR2 SYGVKD. Trimming took 7 bases from V and 0 from J, leaving 8 bases between them. CDR3 sequence (DNA): TGTGCCATCATGGGTTCTAGCACAGATACGCAGTATTTT. Residues: CAIMGSSTDTQYF.

The sample holds a few counts of this clonotype. The chain is built from TRBV7-9 and TRBJ1-2; unclear D gene. Trimming removed 5 bases at V and 9 bases at J, with 16 bases between. Per germline, CDR1 SEHNR and CDR2 FQNEAQ (reference sequence). This CDR3 has 13 residues. The chain's CDR3 is CASSPDHDDRYTF. CDR3 coding DNA: TGTGCCAGCAGCCCCGATCACGACGACCGCTACACCTTC.

This clonotype was detected a few times. This sequence joins TRBV7-8 and TRBJ1-2, with D unclear. The CDR3 covers 14 residues. Germline V gene data show CDR1 as SGHVS and CDR2 as FQNEAQ. Trimming shortened V by 5 bases and J by 2 bases, and 12 bases separated the two germline ends. CDR3 sequence (DNA): TGTGCCAGCAGCCCAGGAAGGGAGAACTATGGCTACACCTTC. Protein product: CASSPGRENYGYTF.

Many counts were recorded for this clonotype. The rearrangement joins TRBV10-3 to TRBJ2-2; no firm D call. CDR1 ENHRY and CDR2 SYGVKD come from the germline V gene. Deletions cut 0 bases from V and 4 bases from J, with 6 bases between. The CDR3 is made up of 14 amino acids. CDR3 nucleotide sequence: TGTGCCATCAGTGAGTCGATGGCCACCGGGGAGCTGTTTTTT. It yields the protein CAISESMATGELFF.

This clonotype has just a few counts. V and J are TRBV6-5 and TRBJ2-7; tentatively, D is TRBD2 (5 bases). Germline V lookup: CDR1 MNHEY, CDR2 SVGAGI. V lost 4 bases and J 5 bases, leaving 15 bases between the germline ends. The CDR3 runs 14 residues. The CDR3 nucleotides read TGTGCCAGCAGTTTTTTAGTATGGGGAGACGAGCAGTACTTC. This encodes CASSFLVWGDEQYF.

This clonotype was detected ten times or more. This chain joins TRBV2 and TRBJ1-2, with 9 bases aligning to TRBD1. Losses at the gene ends were 11 bases for V and 4 bases for J; bases not matched to a gene: 5. The CDR3 is made up of 12 amino acids. Germline values: CDR1 SNHLY, CDR2 FYNNEI. The CDR3: CAGQDRGYGYTF. DNA of the CDR3: TGTGCCGGACAGGACAGGGGCTATGGCTACACCTTC.

The rearrangement links TRBV7-3 to TRBJ2-6; the D gene is possibly TRBD1 (6 bases). The V end lost 4 bases, the J end lost 4 bases, and 8 bases lay between the germline ends. CDR3 length equals 14 residues. CDR1 SGHTA and CDR2 FQGTGA come from the germline V gene. CDR3 residues: CASSSGVGANVLTF. The CDR3 DNA reads TGTGCCAGCAGCTCAGGGGTAGGGGCCAACGTCCTGACTTTC.

V gene TRBV7-2 combines with J gene TRBJ1-3; D remains unclear. Looked up from germline, CDR1 is SGHTA and CDR2 is FQGNSA. Trimming pared 10 bases from V and 0 bases from J, leaving 13 bases between. CDR3 length equals 14 residues. The CDR3 reads CATREGRSGNTIYF. In DNA, the CDR3 is TGTGCCACCCGCGAAGGCCGCTCTGGAAACACCATATATTTT.

The chain links TRBV7-8 to TRBJ2-7; possibly TRBD2 for D (5 bases). CDR1 is SGHVS and CDR2 is FQNEAQ in the germline V gene. This CDR3 has 13 amino acids. The V end was cut by 3 bases, the J end by 3 bases, with 9 bases between. The CDR3 loop is CASSLWTRYEQYF. Written as DNA, the CDR3 is TGTGCCAGCAGCTTGTGGACTCGCTACGAGCAGTACTTC. The full variable domain, with the rest looked up from reference TRBV7-8 and TRBJ2-7, is GAGVSQSPRYKVAKRGQDVALRCDPISGHVSLFWYQQALGQGPEFLTYFQNEAQLDKSGLPSDRFFAERPEGSVSTLKIQRTQQEDSAVYLCASSLWTRYEQYFGPGTRLTVT.

At least ten counts were recorded for this clonotype. This chain connects TRBV20-1 to TRBJ1-1; the D gene is possibly TRBD1 (5 bases). In germline, CDR1 is DFQATT, CDR2 SNEGSKA (reference sequence). The CDR3 has 13 amino acids. Trimming took off 3 bases at V and 0 bases at J, with 8 bases between the two ends. The CDR3 loop reads CSASDSLNTEAFF. DNA for the CDR3: TGCAGTGCTAGCGACAGCTTGAACACTGAAGCTTTCTTT.

Only a few counts were recorded for this clonotype. The chain recombines TRBV20-1 with TRBJ1-5; D unresolved. V lost 6 bases and J lost 10, with 16 bases in between. Germline V lookup: CDR1 DFQATT, CDR2 SNEGSKA (reference sequence). The CDR3 is made up of 12 amino acids. The DNA for the CDR3 is TGCAGTGCGGCAGGTGTGTTCCAACCCCAGCATTTT. This sequence encodes CSAAGVFQPQHF.

The V gene is TRBV29-1, the J gene TRBJ1-6; D uncertain. V lost 3 bases and J 7 bases, leaving 10 bases between the germline ends. This CDR3 spans 13 amino acids. CDR1 is SQVTM, CDR2 ANQGSEA, per germline. DNA of the CDR3: TGCAGCGTTGACGGCGGGAAGAATTCACCCCTCCACTTT. The encoded protein is CSVDGGKNSPLHF.